A single sample gave rise to the 10 T cell receptor beta chains below, sequenced in a study of blood T cell repertoires in COVID-19. The protocol was immunoSEQ multiplex PCR, while the TCRdb copy is restricted to in-frame clones and leaves out a portion. The table has about 250,000 clones, 65% to 85% seen once; the top ten hold about 8%. The sequencing input was peripheral blood. The receptors originated from an elderly woman with acute or convalescent COVID-19.

V and J are TRBV7-3 and TRBJ2-1; D is unresolved. This CDR3 is 12 amino acids long. The germline CDR1 and CDR2 sequences are SGHTA and FQGTGA. Trimming cost V 10 bases and J 12 bases, with 19 bases left between them. The DNA for the CDR3 is TGTGCCACCGAGCCTATCTCCCCATGGCAGTTCTTC. The encoded protein is CATEPISPWQFF.

This rearrangement joins TRBV6-5 to TRBJ1-5; D is ambiguous. This CDR3 has 15 residues. Germline CDR1 reads MNHEY; CDR2 reads SVGAGI. Trimming removed 7 bases from V and 0 bases from J, with 13 bases in between. The DNA for the CDR3 is TGTGCCAGCACTCCAACCAGGCCTAGCAATCAGCCCCAGCATTTT. Protein sequence: CASTPTRPSNQPQHF.

The chain couples TRBV6-5 to TRBJ1-5; D remains ambiguous. This CDR3 spans 14 amino acids. V was clipped by 6 bases and J by 0 bases, with 9 bases between them. Germline loops: CDR1 MNHEY, CDR2 SVGAGI. CDR3 nucleotides: TGTGCCAGCAGCTTCACCTATAGCAATCAGCCCCAGCATTTT. Protein sequence: CASSFTYSNQPQHF.

The count of this clone is one. V usage is TRBV5-6 and J usage is TRBJ1-1, with D maybe TRBD1 (6 bases). Per the germline V gene, CDR1 is SGHDT and CDR2 is YYEEEE. Trimming shortened V by 1 base and J by 5 bases, and 15 bases separated the two germline ends. The CDR3 length is 15 residues. DNA for the CDR3: TGTGCCAGCAGCTTGATAACAGGGACGGGGACTGAAGCTTTCTTT. Its translation is CASSLITGTGTEAFF.

V gene TRBV7-2 combines with J gene TRBJ1-1, with 7 nucleotides matching TRBD1. In germline, CDR1 is SGHTA, CDR2 FQGNSA. Germline trimming cut 1 base from V and 1 base from J; bases unmatched to any gene: 6. The CDR3 spans 16 residues. The CDR3 sequence: CASSLDGNRGNTEAFF. CDR3 coding DNA: TGTGCCAGCAGCTTAGACGGTAACAGGGGGAACACTGAAGCTTTCTTT.

This clone was observed a single time. This chain joins TRBV18 and TRBJ1-5, with D possibly TRBD1 on 6 matching bases. Germline loops: CDR1 KGHSH, CDR2 LQKENI. CDR3 size: 19 residues. The ends were cut back, 1 base at V and 5 bases at J, with 24 bases in the middle. DNA of the CDR3: TGTGCCAGCTCACCACGGTCGACAGGTCGGTTTGGTCCTCATCAGCCCCAGCATTTT. This encodes CASSPRSTGRFGPHQPQHF.

The V gene is TRBV2, the J gene TRBJ2-7; D uncertain. CDR3 size: 14 residues. V was shortened by 8 bases and J by 0 bases, with 14 bases between the two germline ends. Germline V gene lookup returns CDR1 SNHLY and CDR2 FYNNEI. The CDR3 protein is CASLLLVTSYEQYF. The CDR3 nucleotides are TGTGCCAGCCTATTGTTGGTAACCTCCTACGAGCAGTACTTC.

This rearrangement joins TRBV27 to TRBJ1-6; D is unresolved. The CDR3 sequence is 13 residues long. Deletions cut 8 bases from V and 8 bases from J, with 13 bases between. Germline V gene data show CDR1 as MNHEY and CDR2 as SMNVEV (reference sequence). The CDR3 sequence: CASGQTADSPLHF. The CDR3 DNA reads TGTGCCAGCGGTCAAACTGCGGATTCACCCCTCCACTTT.

V and J are TRBV28 and TRBJ1-2; a possible D gene is TRBD1 (6 bases). The germline V and J ends were trimmed by 1 base and 8 bases, with 17 bases remaining between them. Germline CDR1 reads MDHEN; CDR2 reads SYDVKM. The length of the CDR3 is 15 residues. The CDR3 coding sequence is TGTGCCAGCAGTTTATCAGGGGCCCGACGCGGGGGCTACACCTTC. Its protein is CASSLSGARRGGYTF.

The rearrangement joins TRBV7-9 to TRBJ1-5; 8 bases match TRBD1. J lost 5 bases, V lost 4 bases, and 1 base had no gene match. Germline CDR1 reads SEHNR; CDR2 reads FQNEAQ (reference sequence). There are 13 residues in the CDR3. CDR3 loop: CASSWGQDQPQHF. In DNA, the CDR3 is TGTGCCAGCAGCTGGGGACAGGATCAGCCCCAGCATTTT.